The clone carrying this TCR beta chain was recorded many times. The sample belongs to a study of blood T cell repertoires in COVID-19. V lost 2 bases and J 12 bases, leaving 9 bases between the germline ends. The CDR3 is 12 amino acids. Germline V gene sequence: CDR1 SGDLS, CDR2 YYNGEE. Under the authors' procedure: Amplification of reference gene primers was used by the study to estimate nucleated cell counts. This table comes from immunoSEQ multiplex PCR, and its TCRdb copy is limited to in-frame clones, with some not included. That table gives V, J and clone size, and the DNA gave D and trimming. Of 450,000 to 600,000 clones in the sample, roughly 87% were seen once.

The rearrangement joins TRBV9 to TRBJ1-6, with D unclear. The sequence came from a woman aged 18-29 years who had recovered from COVID-19. Sequencing used PBMCs or T cells enriched from blood (not recorded which). In DNA, the CDR3 is TGTGCCAGCAGCGTCGAGGAAGGACCCCTCCACTTT. Encoded protein: CASSVEEGPLHF.